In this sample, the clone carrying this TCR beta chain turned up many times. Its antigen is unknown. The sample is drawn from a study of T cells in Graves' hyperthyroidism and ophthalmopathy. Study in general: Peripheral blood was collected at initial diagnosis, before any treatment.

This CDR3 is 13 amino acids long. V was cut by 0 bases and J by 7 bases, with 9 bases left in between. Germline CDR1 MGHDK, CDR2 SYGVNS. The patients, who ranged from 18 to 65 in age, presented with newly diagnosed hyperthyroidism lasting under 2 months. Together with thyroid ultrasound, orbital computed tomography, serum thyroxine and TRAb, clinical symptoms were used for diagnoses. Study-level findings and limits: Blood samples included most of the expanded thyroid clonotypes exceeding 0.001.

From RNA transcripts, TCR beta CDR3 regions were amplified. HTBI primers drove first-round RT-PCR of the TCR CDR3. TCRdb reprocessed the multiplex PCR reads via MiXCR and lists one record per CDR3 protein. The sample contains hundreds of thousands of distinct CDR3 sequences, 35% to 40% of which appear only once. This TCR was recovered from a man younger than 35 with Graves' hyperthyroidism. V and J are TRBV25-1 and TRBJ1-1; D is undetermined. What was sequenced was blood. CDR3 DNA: TGTGCCAGCAGTGAATATGGGATGCTTGAAGCTTTCTTT. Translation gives CASSEYGMLEAFF.